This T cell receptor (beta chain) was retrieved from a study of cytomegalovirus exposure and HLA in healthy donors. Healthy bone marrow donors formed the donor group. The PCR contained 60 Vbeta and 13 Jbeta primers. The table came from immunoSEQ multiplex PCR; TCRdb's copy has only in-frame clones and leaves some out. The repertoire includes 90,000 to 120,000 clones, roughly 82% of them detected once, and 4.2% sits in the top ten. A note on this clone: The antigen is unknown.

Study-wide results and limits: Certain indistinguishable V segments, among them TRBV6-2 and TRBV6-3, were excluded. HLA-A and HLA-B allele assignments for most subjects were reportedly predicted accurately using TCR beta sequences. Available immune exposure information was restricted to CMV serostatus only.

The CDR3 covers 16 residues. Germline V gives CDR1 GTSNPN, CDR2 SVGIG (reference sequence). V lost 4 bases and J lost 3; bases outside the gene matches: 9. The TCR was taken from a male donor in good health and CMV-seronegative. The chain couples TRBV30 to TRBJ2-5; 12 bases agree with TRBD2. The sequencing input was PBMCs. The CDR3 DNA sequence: TGTGCCTGGACCCGGCCTAGCGGGAGGGCCAAAGAGACCCAGTACTTC. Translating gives CAWTRPSGRAKETQYF.